Each of the 28 T cell receptor beta chains below was sequenced from the same sample in a study of T cells expressing NK-cell markers. Each CDR3 protein gets one entry in TCRdb, which reprocessed the 5' RACE reads and gives no DNA. The sample has some 280,000 distinct CDR3 sequences. The sequencing input was blood T cells: a sorted CD56 or NKG2C T cell subset, CD4+ or CD8+ T cells, or bulk PBMC T cells (not recorded which). The receptors come from a man between 18 and 35 years old in good health.

The chain carries TRBV12-3 or TRBV12-4 and TRBJ1-1. CDR3 length: 15 residues. CDR3 residues: CASSLASPSVSEAFF.

The chain recombines TRBV20-1 with TRBJ1-1; the TRBD1 assignment by TCRdb is unverifiable without DNA. CDR1 and CDR2 from the germline V gene are DFQATT and SNEGSKA (reference sequence). CDR3 length: 14 amino acids. CDR3 amino acids: CSAPPRDRDTEAFF.

This chain joins TRBV29-1 and TRBJ1-5; TCRdb returns TRBD1, unconfirmable since there is no DNA. The CDR3 is made up of 12 amino acids. Per germline, CDR1 SQVTM and CDR2 ANQGSEA. CDR3 residues: CSVAVGDQPQHF.

CDR3 sequence reads: CSVLSGPADTQYF. V and J are TRBV29-1 and TRBJ2-3; TCRdb proposes TRBD1, but this gene call is untestable without DNA. Germline CDR1 SQVTM, CDR2 ANQGSEA. This CDR3 is 13 amino acids long.

The chain recombines TRBV15 with TRBJ1-1; TCRdb picks TRBD1, but there is no DNA to check that call. Germline V gene sequence: CDR1 LNHNV, CDR2 YYDKDF (reference sequence). This CDR3 has 14 residues. The CDR3 loop is CATSSDRGIGEAFF. Using reference TRBV15 and TRBJ1-1 for the parts outside the CDR3, the full variable domain is DAMVIQNPRYQVTQFGKPVTLSCSQTLNHNVMYWYQQKSSQAPKLLFHYYDKDFNNEADTPDNFQSRRPNTSFCFLDIRSPGLGDTAMYLCATSSDRGIGEAFFGQGTRLTVV.

This sequence joins TRBV2 and TRBJ2-2; there is no DNA to check the TCRdb D call of TRBD1. Germline assignment: CDR1 SNHLY and CDR2 FYNNEI. CDR3 length: 16 amino acids. The CDR3 protein is CASSDPGQANTGELFF.

The V and J genes are TRBV20-1 and TRBJ2-1; TCRdb lists TRBD2, though no DNA is available to test this call. This CDR3 contains 14 residues. Per germline, CDR1 DFQATT and CDR2 SNEGSKA (reference sequence). CDR3 sequence reads: CSARPLRPDNEQFF.

The rearrangement links TRBV24-1 to TRBJ2-1; TCRdb reports TRBD1, a call that lacks DNA to check it against. The CDR3 runs to 14 residues. Germline CDR1 KGHDR, CDR2 SFDVKD. The CDR3 sequence is CATSDSIGTDWKFF.

The gene calls are TRBV12-5 and TRBJ2-3; TCRdb outputs TRBD2, but without DNA this stays unchecked. Germline CDR1 reads LGHNT; CDR2 reads FRNRAP. This CDR3 contains 16 residues. This CDR3 is CASGEGREIATDTQYF.

The genes are TRBV6-2 or TRBV6-3 and TRBJ2-7; with no DNA, the TCRdb D assignment of TRBD1 cannot be verified. CDR1 MNHEY and CDR2 SVGEGT come from the germline V gene. CDR3 size: 15 residues. CDR3 in amino acids: CASSQRGGPTYEQYF.

V is TRBV5-1 and J is TRBJ1-1; lacking DNA, the TRBD1 call made by TCRdb goes unchecked. The germline V gene encodes CDR1 SGHRS and CDR2 YFSETQ. The CDR3 spans 16 residues. CDR3 region: CASSPQSGGARTEAFF.

The V gene is TRBV6-2 or TRBV6-3, the J gene TRBJ2-1; there is no DNA to check the TCRdb D call of TRBD2. The CDR3 totals 21 residues. Germline CDR1 and CDR2: MNHEY and SVGEGT. The CDR3 is CASSYSRTSSEMFSSYNEQFF.

The rearrangement links TRBV5-1 to TRBJ1-6. Germline V gene lookup returns CDR1 SGHRS and CDR2 YFSETQ. CDR3 length: 15 residues. CDR3 loop: CASSPRGPINSPLHF. Together with reference TRBV5-1 and TRBJ1-6, the CDR3 gives the full variable domain: KAGVTQTPRYLIKTRGQQVTLSCSPISGHRSVSWYQQTPGQGLQFLFEYFSETQRNKGNFPGRFSGRQFSNSRSEMNVSTLELGDSALYLCASSPRGPINSPLHFGNGTRLTVT.

The chain has TRBV5-4 and TRBJ2-3; TCRdb selects TRBD2, and the lack of DNA leaves this call unchecked. CDR3 length equals 16 residues. Per the germline V gene, CDR1 is SGHNT and CDR2 is YYREEE (reference sequence). CDR3 residues: CASSLPGLQVTDTQYF.

The chain recombines TRBV12-3 or TRBV12-4 with TRBJ2-7; TCRdb's D call of TRBD2 is untestable without DNA. This CDR3 contains 15 residues. CDR3 loop: CASRPGLAGGQEQYF.

This rearrangement joins TRBV12-3 or TRBV12-4 to TRBJ2-3; TCRdb names TRBD2, which stays unverified in the absence of DNA. This CDR3 has 18 amino acids. This CDR3 reads CASSLSPSGRASTDTQYF.

The chain combines TRBV20-1 with TRBJ2-5; TCRdb selects TRBD1, and the lack of DNA leaves this call unchecked. The CDR3 covers 14 residues. Germline V lookup: CDR1 DFQATT, CDR2 SNEGSKA (reference sequence). This CDR3 is CSARDLGQTETQYF.

The chain carries TRBV19 and TRBJ2-2; the D call of TRBD1 rests on TCRdb alone, since no DNA is present to check it. Germline V gives CDR1 LNHDA, CDR2 SQIVND (reference sequence). The CDR3 has 14 amino acids. The CDR3 reads CASRPQGWAGELFF.

The chain couples TRBV24-1 to TRBJ2-1; as DNA is missing, the TRBD1 call by TCRdb cannot be tested. Germline V gene sequence: CDR1 KGHDR, CDR2 SFDVKD. This CDR3 region has 16 residues. CDR3: CATSDSQGSSYNEQFF.

The chain recombines TRBV24-1 with TRBJ2-1; TCRdb selects TRBD2, and the lack of DNA leaves this call unchecked. This CDR3 comprises 15 residues. Germline assignment: CDR1 KGHDR and CDR2 SFDVKD. CDR3 sequence reads: CATSDSGNFYNEQFF.

The chain employs TRBV27 and TRBJ2-2; TCRdb calls TRBD1, which cannot be checked without DNA. Germline V CDR1 and CDR2: MNHEY, SMNVEV (reference sequence). The CDR3 sequence is 15 residues long. CDR3 residues: CASSRDRFGTGELFF.

The chain is built from TRBV12-3 or TRBV12-4 and TRBJ2-7; TCRdb selects TRBD1, and the lack of DNA leaves this call unchecked. The length of the CDR3 is 16 residues. The CDR3 here is CASSKGQGVPTYEQYF.

The genes are TRBV24-1 and TRBJ2-2; no DNA is available, so the TRBD1 call from TCRdb remains unchecked. CDR3 size: 16 residues. Germline CDR1 KGHDR, CDR2 SFDVKD. The CDR3 here is CATSDLGGADTGELFF.

The V and J genes are TRBV11-1 and TRBJ2-5. The germline gives CDR1 SGHAT, CDR2 FQDESV (reference sequence). There are 13 residues in the CDR3. CDR3 sequence: CASSSNPQETQYF.

The chain links TRBV7-2 to TRBJ2-3; TCRdb gives TRBD1 as the D gene, but with no DNA this cannot be confirmed. The CDR3 runs 13 residues. From germline, CDR1 is SGHTA and CDR2 FQGNSA. The CDR3 loop reads CASSLQGADTQYF.

The chain employs TRBV29-1 and TRBJ2-5. The V gene's germline CDR1 is SQVTM and CDR2 ANQGSEA. The CDR3 extends over 12 amino acids. The CDR3 sequence: CSDSMGLETQYF.

This sequence joins TRBV5-1 and TRBJ2-1; TCRdb gives TRBD1 as the D gene, but with no DNA this cannot be confirmed. Germline lookup yields CDR1 SGHRS and CDR2 YFSETQ. There are 13 residues in the CDR3. The CDR3 protein is CASSFRTGDEQFF.

The chain couples TRBV27 to TRBJ2-3; TCRdb's D call of TRBD2 is untestable without DNA. CDR1 is MNHEY, CDR2 SMNVEV, per germline (reference sequence). The CDR3 covers 18 residues. The chain's CDR3 is CASSLNRALPPSTDTQYF.